The present T cell receptor beta chain was sequenced within a study of OX40 agonist ivuxolimab in advanced cancers. Clones were read by immunoSEQ multiplex PCR, and TCRdb kept only the in-frame ones, dropping some. The table has about 31,000 clones, 80% to 90% seen once. The V gene end was trimmed by 7 bases and the J gene end by 8 bases; junction bases not matched to a gene: 13. The CDR3 consists of 15 residues. In germline, CDR1 is MNHEY, CDR2 SVGAGI. The sample here was CD4+ or CD8+ T cells sorted from blood, taken in a trial of the OX40 agonist ivuxolimab. This clonotype was sampled from an adult with an advanced solid tumor such as melanoma, head and neck, liver or kidney cancer. The chain combines TRBV6-5 with TRBJ1-3, with 8 bases aligning to TRBD1. CDR3 sequence (DNA): TGTGCCAGCACCATAGGCATCGGACAGGGCCACACCATATATTTT. This encodes CASTIGIGQGHTIYF.